These T cell receptor beta chains were read from a single sample in a study of OX40 agonist ivuxolimab in advanced cancers. Assay: immunoSEQ multiplex PCR; the TCRdb copy retains only in-frame clones and omits some. The sample gives tens of thousands of clones, approximately 90% of which show up once; around an eighth is in the top ten. This specimen consisted of CD4+ or CD8+ T cells sorted from blood, obtained in a trial of the OX40 agonist ivuxolimab. The source of these receptors is an adult with an advanced solid tumor such as melanoma, head and neck, liver or kidney cancer. Both conserved end residues are part of each CDR3. Each record gives: clone size, V gene, D gene, J gene, CDR3 DNA, CDR3 protein. D genes are given only for firm matches. The listing skips clone size in some rows; elsewhere it reads once, few, many or a size class.

clone_size: NA; v_call: TRBV29-1; d_call: NA; j_call: TRBJ2-1; cdr3_nt: TGCAGCGTTGAACGCGGGACTTCCTACAATGAGCAGTTCTTC; cdr3_aa: CSVERGTSYNEQFF
clone_size: NA; v_call: TRBV25-1; d_call: TRBD1; j_call: TRBJ2-7; cdr3_nt: TGTGCCAGCAGCTTACAGGGGGAAATCTACGAGCAGTACTTC; cdr3_aa: CASSLQGEIYEQYF
clone_size: NA; v_call: TRBV10-2; d_call: NA; j_call: TRBJ2-3; cdr3_nt: TGCGCCAGCAGTTCTATTCTACGAGGGAGAAGCACAGATACGCAGTATTTT; cdr3_aa: CASSSILRGRSTDTQYF
clone_size: NA; v_call: TRBV6-6; d_call: NA; j_call: TRBJ2-7; cdr3_nt: TGTGCCAGCAGCCCCAGACAGTCTACGAAGGGGTACTTC; cdr3_aa: CASSPRQSTKGYF
clone_size: NA; v_call: TRBV7-3; d_call: TRBD2; j_call: TRBJ2-7; cdr3_nt: TGTGCCAGCAGCATAATGGCTAGCGGTCAAAACGAGCAGTACTTC; cdr3_aa: CASSIMASGQNEQYF
clone_size: NA; v_call: TRBV5-6; d_call: TRBD1; j_call: TRBJ1-2; cdr3_nt: TGTGCCAGCAGCTTGGACGGGACAGGGGACTATGGCTACACCTTC; cdr3_aa: CASSLDGTGDYGYTF
clone_size: NA; v_call: TRBV20-1; d_call: NA; j_call: TRBJ2-7; cdr3_nt: TGCAGTGCTAGTCAGGGATACGAGCAGTACTTC; cdr3_aa: CSASQGYEQYF
clone_size: few; v_call: TRBV29-1; d_call: TRBD1; j_call: TRBJ2-1; cdr3_nt: TGCAGCGTCGGACAGGGATGGGGCTCCTACAATGAGCAGTTCTTC; cdr3_aa: CSVGQGWGSYNEQFF
clone_size: NA; v_call: TRBV6-1; d_call: NA; j_call: TRBJ2-7; cdr3_nt: TGTGCCAGCAGTGAAATGTTGGGTTACGAGCAGTACTTC; cdr3_aa: CASSEMLGYEQYF
clone_size: once; v_call: TRBV6-5; d_call: NA; j_call: TRBJ1-1; cdr3_nt: TGTGCCAGCAGTTCGGGACCCTTTACCACTGAAGCTTTCTTT; cdr3_aa: CASSSGPFTTEAFF
clone_size: few; v_call: TRBV18; d_call: NA; j_call: TRBJ1-1; cdr3_nt: TGTGCCAGCTCACCCCAGGCCAACACTGAAGCTTTCTTT; cdr3_aa: CASSPQANTEAFF
clone_size: NA; v_call: TRBV19; d_call: TRBD2; j_call: TRBJ2-3; cdr3_nt: TGTGCCAGTAGTAAAAGGACTAGCGTCTCTAGCACAGATACGCAGTATTTT; cdr3_aa: CASSKRTSVSSTDTQYF
clone_size: NA; v_call: TRBV2; d_call: NA; j_call: TRBJ1-3; cdr3_nt: TGTGCCAGCAGTGAAGTTGTCAGGCTCCTTAGCTCTGGAAACACCATATATTTT; cdr3_aa: CASSEVVRLLSSGNTIYF
clone_size: NA; v_call: TRBV6-1; d_call: TRBD2; j_call: TRBJ2-7; cdr3_nt: TGTGCCAGCAGTGAAGGGGGAGCGGGGGAGTACGAGCAGTACTTC; cdr3_aa: CASSEGGAGEYEQYF
clone_size: NA; v_call: TRBV18; d_call: TRBD1; j_call: TRBJ1-5; cdr3_nt: TGTGCCAGCTCACCAAGGACAGGGGATCAGCCCCAGCATTTT; cdr3_aa: CASSPRTGDQPQHF
clone_size: NA; v_call: TRBV6-1; d_call: NA; j_call: TRBJ1-2; cdr3_nt: TGTGCCAGCAGTGAATATTACAGGGCTAACTATGGCTACACCTTC; cdr3_aa: CASSEYYRANYGYTF
clone_size: once; v_call: TRBV25-1; d_call: TRBD1; j_call: TRBJ1-1; cdr3_nt: TGTGCCAGCACCGGGACAGGGGTAGGAGCTTTCTTT; cdr3_aa: CASTGTGVGAFF
clone_size: few; v_call: TRBV28; d_call: NA; j_call: TRBJ1-3; cdr3_nt: TGTGCCAGCCACCCCAGCGGCTCTGGAAACACCATATATTTT; cdr3_aa: CASHPSGSGNTIYF
clone_size: NA; v_call: TRBV11-2; d_call: NA; j_call: TRBJ2-7; cdr3_nt: TGTGCCAGCAGCCCGCTGGCCTACCGGGGATCCTACGAGCAGTACTTC; cdr3_aa: CASSPLAYRGSYEQYF
clone_size: NA; v_call: TRBV11-2; d_call: TRBD1; j_call: TRBJ2-5; cdr3_nt: TGTGCCAGCAGCCCCAGGACAGGGGGCGCTTATGGGACCCAGTACTTC; cdr3_aa: CASSPRTGGAYGTQYF
clone_size: NA; v_call: TRBV5-1; d_call: NA; j_call: TRBJ1-6; cdr3_nt: TGCGCCAGCAGCTTGGTACAAAGGGAAAATTCACCCCTCCACTTT; cdr3_aa: CASSLVQRENSPLHF
clone_size: few; v_call: TRBV11-2; d_call: NA; j_call: TRBJ2-7; cdr3_nt: TGTGCCAGCAGCTCACCTCGCGGGCGACAATTATACGAGCAGTACTTC; cdr3_aa: CASSSPRGRQLYEQYF
clone_size: NA; v_call: TRBV5-4; d_call: TRBD1; j_call: TRBJ1-3; cdr3_nt: TGTGCCAGCAGCTTTCTAACAGGGGGTGGAAACACCATATATTTT; cdr3_aa: CASSFLTGGGNTIYF
clone_size: once; v_call: TRBV18; d_call: TRBD1; j_call: TRBJ1-1; cdr3_nt: TGTGCCAGCTCACAAGACAGGGCAACTGAAGCTTTCTTT; cdr3_aa: CASSQDRATEAFF
clone_size: NA; v_call: TRBV28; d_call: NA; j_call: TRBJ1-5; cdr3_nt: TGTGCCAGCAGTTCCCACAACAATCAGCCCCAGCATTTT; cdr3_aa: CASSSHNNQPQHF
clone_size: NA; v_call: TRBV14; d_call: NA; j_call: TRBJ1-3; cdr3_nt: TGTGCCAGCAGCCGTTTCCGGGGCCCTGGAAACACCATATATTTT; cdr3_aa: CASSRFRGPGNTIYF
clone_size: NA; v_call: TRBV6-6; d_call: NA; j_call: TRBJ2-3; cdr3_nt: TGTGCCAGCAGCCGACGAGATACGCAGTATTTT; cdr3_aa: CASSRRDTQYF
clone_size: NA; v_call: TRBV2; d_call: TRBD2; j_call: TRBJ2-5; cdr3_nt: TGTGCCAGCAGGAGACTAGCGGGACGCCAAGAGACCCAGTACTTC; cdr3_aa: CASRRLAGRQETQYF
clone_size: NA; v_call: TRBV11-2; d_call: NA; j_call: TRBJ1-3; cdr3_nt: TGTGCCAGCAGCTTAAACGGTAACTCTGGAAACACCATATATTTT; cdr3_aa: CASSLNGNSGNTIYF
clone_size: NA; v_call: TRBV6-1; d_call: NA; j_call: TRBJ2-7; cdr3_nt: TGTGCCCAGCATTCGGGATCTCAGTACTTC; cdr3_aa: CAQHSGSQYF
clone_size: NA; v_call: TRBV11-2; d_call: NA; j_call: TRBJ2-7; cdr3_nt: TGTGCCAGCAGCTTAGTAGGCAGACCGCCGCAGTACTTC; cdr3_aa: CASSLVGRPPQYF
clone_size: NA; v_call: TRBV4-2; d_call: NA; j_call: TRBJ1-1; cdr3_nt: TGTGCCAGCAGCCAACGGGGGCTCAACACTGAAGCTTTCTTT; cdr3_aa: CASSQRGLNTEAFF
clone_size: NA; v_call: TRBV2; d_call: NA; j_call: TRBJ1-6; cdr3_nt: TGTGCCAGCAGTAGTGGGTACTATAATTCACCCCTCCACTTT; cdr3_aa: CASSSGYYNSPLHF
clone_size: NA; v_call: TRBV28; d_call: NA; j_call: TRBJ2-1; cdr3_nt: TGTGCCAGCAGTTTATGGGAGGGGGCTTCAAATGAGCAGTTCTTC; cdr3_aa: CASSLWEGASNEQFF
clone_size: NA; v_call: TRBV29-1; d_call: TRBD2; j_call: TRBJ2-7; cdr3_nt: TGCAGCGTTGAACTGGGAGCGGGGGCCTACGAGCAGTACTTC; cdr3_aa: CSVELGAGAYEQYF